This T cell receptor (beta chain) was sequenced during a study of radiotherapy plus CTLA-4 blockade in lung cancer. General study results and limits: Response, reportedly, was best predicted by interferon-beta along with early blood T cell clone dynamics. Once radiotherapy plus ipilimumab had been given, TCR clones derived from tumor expanded in blood.

Concerning this clone: Its antigen is currently unknown.

The CDR3 totals 13 residues. V was trimmed by 8 bases and J by 3 bases, leaving 14 bases between them. Germline V CDR1 and CDR2: MNHEY, SVGAGI. People whose metastatic non-small-cell lung cancer was chemo-refractory got focal radiation along with CTLA-4 blockade by ipilimumab. TCRdb's table, derived via immunoSEQ multiplex PCR, lists solely in-frame clones and lacks some. Of 130,000 or so clones detected, just under 90% appear once; the ten largest clones hold more than 6.5%. The TCR sequence derives from a human donor with non-small cell lung cancer that progressed on radiotherapy plus ipilimumab. Sample: peripheral blood, taken from a patient treated with radiotherapy plus ipilimumab. The chain recombines TRBV6-5 with TRBJ2-7, with D possibly matching TRBD2 (5 bases). CDR3 bases: TGTGCCAGCGGAGGACCTCCACTCTACGAGCAGTACTTC. It yields the protein CASGGPPLYEQYF.